This T cell receptor (beta chain) was found in a study of blood T cell repertoires in COVID-19. Turning to the study itself: Donors in the United States, Italy and Spain gave samples during acute or convalescent COVID-19. T cells, B-cell-depleted T cells, or PBMCs provided the cDNA or gDNA that served as material.

As originally analysed: The authors estimated nucleated cell counts from reference gene primer amplification. The data were produced by immunoSEQ multiplex PCR, yet TCRdb's version contains in-frame clones alone and is incomplete. Clonal size and the V and J genes are those of that table, whereas D and trimming came from the DNA. The data show over 85,000 clones, about 85% seen once. This CDR3 contains 13 residues. CDR1 is SGHRS and CDR2 is YFSETQ in the germline V gene. The J segment lost 8 bases and the V segment lost 2 bases, leaving 3 bases of the junction unmatched. Sequences were obtained from peripheral blood. The rearrangement uses TRBV5-1 and TRBJ1-2; 10 nucleotides match TRBD1. The receptor's source is a man aged 55-75 years with acute or convalescent COVID-19. The CDR3 coding sequence is TGCGCCAGCAGCTTAGGACAGGGGGGAGGCTACACCTTC. It codes for CASSLGQGGGYTF.